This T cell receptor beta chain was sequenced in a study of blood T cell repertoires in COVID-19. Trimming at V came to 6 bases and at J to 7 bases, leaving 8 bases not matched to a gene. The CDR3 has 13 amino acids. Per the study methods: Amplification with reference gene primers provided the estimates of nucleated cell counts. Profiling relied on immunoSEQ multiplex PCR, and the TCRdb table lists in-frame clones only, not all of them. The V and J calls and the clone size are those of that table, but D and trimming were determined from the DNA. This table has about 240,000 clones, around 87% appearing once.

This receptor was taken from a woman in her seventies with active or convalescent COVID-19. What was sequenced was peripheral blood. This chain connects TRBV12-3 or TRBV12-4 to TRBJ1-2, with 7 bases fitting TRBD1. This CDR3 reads CASSPTGNAGYTF. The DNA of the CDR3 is TGTGCCAGCAGCCCGACAGGGAACGCTGGCTACACCTTC.